The following is a T cell receptor (beta chain) sequence with its context. As yet, its antigen is unknown. The germline V gene has CDR1 MNHNY and CDR2 SVGAGI (reference sequence). The CDR3 has 15 residues. The junction had 3 bases not matched to a gene; V was cut back by 2 bases and J by 2 bases. The sample is drawn from a study of OX40 agonist ivuxolimab in advanced cancers. Overall study findings and caveats: CD4+ and CD8+ blood T cells expanded clonally by week 6 at 0.1 to 3.0 mg/kg. On average, CD8+ T cells had more expanded clones than CD4+. Some nonresponders also had low normalized T-cell clonal expansion.

Clones were read by immunoSEQ multiplex PCR, and TCRdb kept only the in-frame ones, dropping some. The data contain some 74,000 clones, 85% to 90% of them singletons. The input for sequencing was CD4+ or CD8+ T cells sorted from blood, taken in a trial of the OX40 agonist ivuxolimab. The receptor was derived from an adult with an advanced solid tumor such as melanoma, head and neck, liver or kidney cancer. The chain is built from TRBV6-6 and TRBJ2-5, with 9 nucleotides matching TRBD1. Here the CDR3 reads CASSYGTGLQETQYF. The CDR3, as DNA: TGTGCCAGCAGTTACGGGACAGGGTTACAAGAGACCCAGTACTTC.